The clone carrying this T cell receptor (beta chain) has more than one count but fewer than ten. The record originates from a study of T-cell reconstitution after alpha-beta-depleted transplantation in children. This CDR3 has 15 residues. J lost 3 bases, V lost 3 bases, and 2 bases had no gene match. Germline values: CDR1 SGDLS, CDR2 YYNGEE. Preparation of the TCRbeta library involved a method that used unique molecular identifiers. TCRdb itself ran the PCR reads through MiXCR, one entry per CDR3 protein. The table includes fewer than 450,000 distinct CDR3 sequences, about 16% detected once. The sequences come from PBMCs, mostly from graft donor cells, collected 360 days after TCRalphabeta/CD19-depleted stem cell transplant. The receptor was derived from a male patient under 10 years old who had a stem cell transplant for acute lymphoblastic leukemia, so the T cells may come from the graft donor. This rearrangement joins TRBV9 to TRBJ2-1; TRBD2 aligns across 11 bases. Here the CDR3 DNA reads TGTGCCAGCAGCGCGACTAGCGGGATCTACAATGAGCAGTTCTTC. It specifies CASSATSGIYNEQFF.